This T cell receptor (beta chain) was retrieved from a study of identical twins. General study points: Compared with unrelated sharing, twin-shared out-of-frame alpha sequences had more low-probability sequences.

This CDR3 is 16 amino acids long. Germline V gene sequence: CDR1 SGHVS, CDR2 FQNEAQ. TCRdb re-analysed the 5' RACE reads in MiXCR, keeping a single row per CDR3 protein. The table records 500,000 or so distinct CDR3 sequences, 14% of them present only once. This clonotype was seen many times. Its antigen is as yet unknown. At one boundary the junction diverges from the germline segment, which might be a read error. The same sample was also studied in work on yellow fever vaccine responses in identical twins.

This receptor was taken from a woman under 30 in good health. The chain is built from TRBV7-8 and TRBJ2-1, with 7 bases matching TRBD2. The sequencing input was CD4+ T cells sorted from blood. The CDR3 nucleotides are TGTGCCAGCAGCTTATGGGGGGGGAGCTCCGACAATGAGCAGTTCTTC. It translates to CASSLWGGSSDNEQFF.